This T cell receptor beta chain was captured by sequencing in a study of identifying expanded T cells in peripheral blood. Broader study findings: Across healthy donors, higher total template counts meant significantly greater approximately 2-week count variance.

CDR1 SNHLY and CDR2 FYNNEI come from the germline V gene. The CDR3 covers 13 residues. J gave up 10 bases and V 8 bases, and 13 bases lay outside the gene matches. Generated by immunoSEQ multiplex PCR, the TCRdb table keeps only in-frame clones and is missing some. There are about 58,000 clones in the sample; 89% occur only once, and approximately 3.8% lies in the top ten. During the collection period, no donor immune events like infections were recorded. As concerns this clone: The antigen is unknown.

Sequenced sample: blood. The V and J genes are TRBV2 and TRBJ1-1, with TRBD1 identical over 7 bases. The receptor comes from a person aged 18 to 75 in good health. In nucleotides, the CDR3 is TGTGCCAGCCGGGTGAGACAGGGCTTGACAGCTTTCTTT. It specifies CASRVRQGLTAFF.